This TCR beta chain was obtained from a study of PD-L1 blockade in urothelial cancer. Profiled with immunoSEQ multiplex PCR; TCRdb holds only in-frame clones, not every one. The repertoire holds 20,000 to 25,000 clones, with around 82% as singletons. Documented time point: peripheral blood 6 weeks after treatment start. CDR3 length: 15 residues. V shed 5 bases, J shed 8 bases, and the junction held 10 bases outside the gene matches. CDR1 is LNHNV, CDR2 YYDKDF, per germline (reference sequence). The V gene is TRBV15, the J gene TRBJ1-4; 8 bases are shared with TRBD1. The receptor was isolated from a man aged 70 or older with urothelial cancer. Here the sequenced sample was PBMCs, taken around atezolizumab (anti-PD-L1) treatment. CDR3 in DNA: TGTGCCACCAGCCTTGACAGGGGAAGGGGCGAAAAACTGTTTTTT. This translates into CATSLDRGRGEKLFF.